The rows below give T cell receptor beta chains drawn from one sample of a study of technical replicates of blood from four donors. Profiled with immunoSEQ multiplex PCR; TCRdb holds only in-frame clones, not every one. In the table there are 55,000 to 85,000 clones, under 98% of which are singletons. Sequenced: T cells isolated from PBMCs. These receptors were collected from a human donor in good health. CDR3s include the opening cysteine and the closing phenylalanine or tryptophan. Fields, in order: D gene, CDR3 length, V gene, clone size, J gene, CDR3 protein, CDR3 DNA. D genes are given only for firm matches. Clone size appears in some rows only: once, few, many, or a class for an expanded clone.

>NA|15|TRBV18|NA|TRBJ1-1
CASSPLRGINTEAFF
TGTGCCAGCTCACCACTACGCGGTATCAACACTGAAGCTTTCTTT
>TRBD2|15|TRBV11-2|NA|TRBJ2-1
CASSETSGRRNEQFF
TGTGCCAGCAGCGAAACTAGCGGGAGAAGGAATGAGCAGTTCTTC
>TRBD1|16|TRBV27|NA|TRBJ2-3
CASSFTGQGITDTQYF
TGTGCCAGCAGTTTTACGGGACAGGGGATCACAGATACGCAGTATTTT
>TRBD2|19|TRBV7-9|NA|TRBJ2-3
CASSLHRGVSGSGPDTQYF
TGTGCCAGCAGCTTACATCGGGGGGTAAGCGGGAGCGGGCCAGATACGCAGTATTTT
>TRBD1|14|TRBV5-4|NA|TRBJ1-2
CASISGQGVHGYTF
TGTGCCAGCATCTCCGGACAGGGAGTCCATGGCTACACCTTC
>TRBD2|20|TRBV30|NA|TRBJ2-1
CAWSVKYRLAGGPGDNEQFF
TGTGCCTGGAGTGTTAAGTACCGACTAGCGGGAGGGCCGGGGGACAATGAGCAGTTCTTC
>TRBD2|16|TRBV10-2|NA|TRBJ2-1
CASSEVVTSGRNEQFF
TGCGCCAGCAGTGAGGTTGTGACTAGCGGGAGGAATGAGCAGTTCTTC
>TRBD1|15|TRBV5-1|NA|TRBJ2-3
CASSPTGVFTDTQYF
TGCGCCAGCAGTCCTACAGGGGTGTTCACAGATACGCAGTATTTT
>NA|13|TRBV7-9|NA|TRBJ1-2
CASSPRPGGGYTF
TGTGCCAGCAGCCCAAGACCCGGCGGCGGCTACACCTTC
>TRBD2|15|TRBV14|NA|TRBJ2-2
CASKPSGTYTGELFF
TGTGCCAGCAAGCCTAGCGGGACTTACACCGGGGAGCTGTTTTTT
>NA|14|TRBV6-1|NA|TRBJ1-1
CASTPRGSNTEAFF
TGTGCCAGCACCCCCCGGGGGTCGAACACTGAAGCTTTCTTT
>NA|13|TRBV6-1|once|TRBJ1-5
CASSDWRVEPQHF
TGTGCCAGCAGTGATTGGCGGGTCGAGCCCCAGCATTTT
>NA|15|TRBV7-2|NA|TRBJ2-7
CASSLADWASYEQYF
TGTGCCAGCAGCTTAGCGGATTGGGCCTCCTACGAGCAGTACTTC
>NA|14|TRBV2|NA|TRBJ1-1
CASSEVEGVTEAFF
TGTGCCAGCAGTGAAGTCGAGGGGGTAACTGAAGCTTTCTTT
>NA|14|TRBV9|NA|TRBJ1-3
CASSRGQTGNTIYF
TGTGCCAGCAGCAGAGGACAGACGGGAAACACCATATATTTT
>NA|14|TRBV11-2|NA|TRBJ2-1
CASSLMSSGNEQFF
TGTGCCAGCAGCTTAATGTCGAGCGGAAATGAGCAGTTCTTC
>NA|15|TRBV6-1|NA|TRBJ2-5
CASSENPGGWETQYF
TGTGCCAGCAGTGAAAACCCAGGGGGGTGGGAGACCCAGTACTTC
>TRBD2|15|TRBV27|once|TRBJ2-1
CASSSGLAGYNEQFF
TGTGCCAGCAGTTCCGGACTAGCGGGTTACAATGAGCAGTTCTTC
>TRBD1|13|TRBV7-9|NA|TRBJ1-2
CASSLATGYGYTF
TGTGCCAGCAGCTTAGCGACAGGGTATGGCTACACCTTC
>TRBD1|15|TRBV5-6|NA|TRBJ1-5
CASSNRGYSNQPQHF
TGTGCCAGCAGCAACAGGGGATATAGCAATCAGCCCCAGCATTTT
>NA|12|TRBV16|NA|TRBJ1-4
CASSHLNEKLFF
TGTGCCAGCAGCCATCTAAATGAAAAACTGTTTTTT
>TRBD2|15|TRBV7-2|NA|TRBJ2-1
CASSSLAGAGNEQFF
TGTGCCAGCAGCTCCTTAGCGGGAGCTGGAAATGAGCAGTTCTTC
>TRBD1|16|TRBV6-1|NA|TRBJ1-5
CASSEDSRGLGQPQHF
TGTGCCAGCAGTGAAGATAGCAGGGGGCTTGGTCAGCCCCAGCATTTT
>NA|14|TRBV7-9|NA|TRBJ2-1
CASSDRYETDEQFF
TGTGCCAGCAGCGACAGGTACGAGACCGATGAGCAGTTCTTC
>NA|14|TRBV6-5|NA|TRBJ2-7
CASSPTQGLYEQYF
TGTGCCAGCAGCCCCACCCAGGGGTTATACGAGCAGTACTTC
>NA|13|TRBV27|NA|TRBJ1-2
CASSLGELYGYTF
TGTGCCAGCAGTTTAGGGGAGCTCTATGGCTACACCTTC
>NA|11|TRBV5-4|NA|TRBJ1-1
CASSQNTEAFF
TGTGCCAGCAGTCAGAACACTGAAGCTTTCTTT
>NA|17|TRBV5-8|once|TRBJ1-5
CASSLGRDREANQPQHF
TGTGCCAGCAGCTTGGGAAGAGACCGGGAGGCCAATCAGCCCCAGCATTTT
>TRBD1|15|TRBV5-1|NA|TRBJ1-1
CASSERQGVGTEAFF
TGCGCCAGCAGCGAACGACAGGGGGTAGGGACTGAAGCTTTCTTT
>NA|12|TRBV19|NA|TRBJ2-2
CASSIFYGELFF
TGTGCCAGTAGTATATTCTACGGGGAGCTGTTTTTT
>NA|18|TRBV7-9|NA|TRBJ1-1
CASSLKGWGAGAATEAFF
TGTGCCAGCAGCTTAAAAGGTTGGGGCGCCGGCGCGGCCACTGAAGCTTTCTTT
>TRBD2|15|TRBV2|NA|TRBJ2-1
CASSSTSGSISEQFF
TGTGCCAGCAGTTCGACTAGCGGGAGTATAAGTGAGCAGTTCTTC
>NA|17|TRBV5-1|NA|TRBJ1-2
CASSLPQLDSTNYGYTF
TGCGCCAGCAGCCTCCCTCAATTGGACAGTACTAACTATGGCTACACCTTC
>NA|13|TRBV7-9|NA|TRBJ2-7
CASSLESYYEQYF
TGTGCCAGCAGCTTAGAGTCCTACTACGAGCAGTACTTC
>NA|15|TRBV9|NA|TRBJ1-4
CASSVGGGSYEKLFF
TGTGCCAGCAGCGTAGGGGGGGGCTCGTATGAAAAACTGTTTTTT
>NA|11|TRBV19|NA|TRBJ1-5
CASGILQPQHF
TGTGCCAGTGGTATTCTTCAGCCCCAGCATTTT
>TRBD1|15|TRBV27|NA|TRBJ1-2
CASSLRDRGNYGYTF
TGTGCCAGCAGTTTACGGGACAGGGGTAACTATGGCTACACCTTC
>NA|15|TRBV4-1|NA|TRBJ1-3
CASSHNGGSGNTIYF
TGCGCCAGCAGTCACAACGGCGGCTCTGGAAACACCATATATTTT
>TRBD2|14|TRBV7-2|NA|TRBJ2-5
CASSASGSGETQYF
TGTGCCAGCAGCGCTAGCGGGAGCGGGGAGACCCAGTACTTC
>NA|14|TRBV11-1|NA|TRBJ2-5
CASSLAAVQETQYF
TGTGCCAGCAGCTTAGCGGCGGTCCAAGAGACCCAGTACTTC
>TRBD2|16|TRBV19|NA|TRBJ2-2
CASSRLGQGGTGELFF
TGTGCCAGTAGTCGGTTAGGGCAGGGAGGGACCGGGGAGCTGTTTTTT
>NA|14|TRBV14|NA|TRBJ2-3
CASSHRVTGDTQYF
TGTGCCAGCAGCCACAGGGTAACGGGAGATACGCAGTATTTT
>TRBD1|15|TRBV7-6|NA|TRBJ2-7
CASSLDRGYPYEQYF
TGTGCCAGCAGCTTAGACAGGGGTTATCCCTACGAGCAGTACTTC
>TRBD2|16|TRBV6-5|NA|TRBJ2-7
CASRYGTSGSSYEQYF
TGTGCCAGCAGGTACGGGACTAGCGGCAGCTCCTACGAGCAGTACTTC
>NA|14|TRBV5-1|NA|TRBJ1-2
CASSYRDGNYGYTF
TGCGCCAGCAGCTACAGGGATGGGAACTATGGCTACACCTTC
>NA|13|TRBV19|NA|TRBJ2-2
CASSFSGAGELFF
TGTGCCAGTAGTTTCTCAGGGGCCGGGGAGCTGTTTTTT
>TRBD1|13|TRBV28|NA|TRBJ1-1
CASSLTGVTEAFF
TGTGCCAGCAGTCTGACAGGGGTGACTGAAGCTTTCTTT
>TRBD1|19|TRBV9|NA|TRBJ1-5
CASSGSGTGKYMSNQPQHF
TGTGCCAGCAGCGGATCAGGGACAGGTAAATATATGAGCAATCAGCCCCAGCATTTT
>TRBD2|15|TRBV2|NA|TRBJ2-7
CASIPVSSGRYEQYF
TGTGCCAGCATCCCTGTTTCTAGCGGGAGATACGAGCAGTACTTC
>TRBD1|13|TRBV29-1|once|TRBJ2-3
CSTQGFITDTQYF
TGCAGCACACAGGGGTTCATCACAGATACGCAGTATTTT
>NA|12|TRBV25-1|NA|TRBJ2-7
CASRGGTYEQYF
TGTGCGAGCAGGGGGGGAACCTACGAGCAGTACTTC
>TRBD2|14|TRBV2|NA|TRBJ2-3
CASKGLAGSDTQYF
TGTGCCAGCAAGGGCCTAGCGGGTTCAGATACGCAGTATTTT
>NA|14|TRBV9|NA|TRBJ2-7
CASSVQPSVHEQYF
TGTGCCAGCAGCGTACAGCCTAGCGTACACGAGCAGTACTTC
>TRBD1|17|TRBV27|NA|TRBJ1-4
CASSLSLGQGVNEKLFF
TGTGCCAGCAGTTTATCCCTGGGACAGGGGGTGAATGAAAAACTGTTTTTT